The 21 T cell receptor beta chains given below trace back to one sample, sequenced in a study of a mutant IDH1 vaccine in newly diagnosed glioma. These receptors are not linked to any known antigen. Time point indicated: week 23, last vaccination. Every vaccination contained 300 ug of the mutant IDH1 20-mer peptide and was paired with topical imiquimod. Generated by immunoSEQ multiplex PCR, the TCRdb table keeps only in-frame clones and is missing some. The repertoire has approximately 81,000 clones, 65% to 90% of them found once; the top ten carry roughly 2%. Sequenced material: PBMCs, taken from a glioma patient whose treatment included an IDH1 peptide vaccine. The receptors were sampled from a man aged 25-40 years with glioma. Some clones in this sample may be carry-over from other donors' samples.

The chain combines TRBV11-2 with TRBJ1-1, with 9 bases fitting TRBD1. Germline V CDR1 and CDR2: SGHAT, FQNNGV. V trimming: 3 bases; J trimming: 5 bases; junction bases outside the gene matches: 7. The CDR3 spans 15 residues. The DNA for the CDR3 is TGTGCCAGCAGCTTCCCCGGACAGGGGACGACTGAAGCTTTCTTT. The encoded protein is CASSFPGQGTTEAFF.

The chain employs TRBV30 and TRBJ1-3; D not resolved. V lost 5 bases and J 1 base, leaving 9 bases between the germline ends. The V gene's germline CDR1 is GTSNPN and CDR2 SVGIG (reference sequence). The CDR3 is 13 residues long. The CDR3 nucleotides read TGTGCCTGGGGTGGAGTTTCTGGAAACACCATATATTTT. It yields the protein CAWGGVSGNTIYF.

The rearrangement joins TRBV15 to TRBJ2-7; D ambiguous. V lost 3 bases to trimming and J lost 5 bases, with 20 bases between them. The CDR3 totals 16 residues. CDR1 is LNHNV and CDR2 is YYDKDF in the germline V gene (reference sequence). The CDR3 region has the DNA TGTGCCACCAGCAGCCCGGTGACACCACGGATCCACGAGCAGTACTTC. Protein sequence: CATSSPVTPRIHEQYF.

The J gene is TRBJ2-3, the V gene TRBV28; 12 nucleotides align to TRBD2. The germline CDR1 and CDR2 sequences are MDHEN and SYDVKM. The CDR3 consists of 18 residues. V trimming: 4 bases; J trimming: 1 base; junction bases outside the gene matches: 9. The CDR3 nucleotides read TGTGCCAGCAGTTCCAGACGACTAGCGGGAGAGGGCACAGATACGCAGTATTTT. Its protein product is CASSSRRLAGEGTDTQYF.

The chain employs TRBV7-9 and TRBJ2-1; TRBD2 aligns across 7 bases. The germline V gene encodes CDR1 SEHNR and CDR2 FQNEAQ (reference sequence). V shed 4 bases, J shed 10 bases, and the junction held 1 base outside the gene matches. This CDR3 is built from 11 residues. The CDR3 DNA reads as TGTGCCAGCAGCTCCGGGGGGGAGCAGTTCTTC. Encoded protein: CASSSGGEQFF.

V gene TRBV4-1 combines with J gene TRBJ2-1; perhaps D is TRBD1 or TRBD2 (5 bases each). The CDR3 is made up of 15 amino acids. The V gene lost 1 base and the J gene lost 2 bases, with 9 bases spanning the gap. The germline V gene has CDR1 MGHRA and CDR2 YSYEKL. CDR3 loop: CASSQAGPPYNEQFF. In nucleotides, the CDR3 is TGCGCCAGCAGCCAAGCGGGGCCCCCCTACAATGAGCAGTTCTTC.

The chain is built from TRBV19 and TRBJ2-5; tentative D call: TRBD1 (6 bases). CDR1 LNHDA and CDR2 SQIVND come from the germline V gene (reference sequence). The V gene lost 7 bases and the J gene lost 5 bases, with 17 bases spanning the gap. There are 14 residues in the CDR3. The chain's CDR3 is CASNSPGVGETQYF. The DNA of the CDR3 is TGTGCCAGTAACAGCCCAGGGGTCGGGGAGACCCAGTACTTC.

V is TRBV10-3 and J is TRBJ1-1; 9 bases are a match to TRBD1. In germline, CDR1 is ENHRY, CDR2 SYGVKD. This CDR3 is 14 amino acids long. V gave up 0 bases and J gave up 10 bases; unmatched junction bases: 6. Written as DNA, the CDR3 is TGTGCCATCAGTGAGTCGCGGGACAGGGTAATAGCTTTCTTT. Translation: CAISESRDRVIAFF.

The rearrangement links TRBV9 to TRBJ2-2, with 8 bases aligning to TRBD2. This CDR3 has 15 residues. The V and J ends lost 0 bases and 7 bases, in that order; junction bases with no gene match: 5. Germline lookup yields CDR1 SGDLS and CDR2 YYNGEE. The CDR3 region has the DNA TGTGCCAGCAGCGTAGGGACTAGCAAGGGCGGGGAGCTGTTTTTT. Protein product: CASSVGTSKGGELFF.

The chain joins TRBV5-1 to TRBJ2-2; the D gene is possibly TRBD1 (5 bases). The CDR3 sequence is 16 residues long. Germline V gene lookup returns CDR1 SGHRS and CDR2 YFSETQ. V dropped 0 bases and J dropped 1 base, with 10 bases sitting between them. CDR3 bases: TGCGCCAGCAGCTTGGAGGGGCCCTGGAACACCGGGGAGCTGTTTTTT. Protein product: CASSLEGPWNTGELFF. Complete variable domain (other parts from reference TRBV5-1 and TRBJ2-2): KAGVTQTPRYLIKTRGQQVTLSCSPISGHRSVSWYQQTPGQGLQFLFEYFSETQRNKGNFPGRFSGRQFSNSRSEMNVSTLELGDSALYLCASSLEGPWNTGELFFGEGSRLTVL.

J is TRBJ1-1 and V is TRBV27, with D possibly TRBD1 on 5 matching bases. The CDR3 runs to 13 residues. V was clipped by 3 bases and J by 7 bases, with 12 bases between them. Per the germline V gene, CDR1 is MNHEY and CDR2 is SMNVEV (reference sequence). The CDR3 reads CASSFGAQGEAFF. The DNA for the CDR3 is TGTGCCAGCAGTTTTGGGGCGCAGGGTGAAGCTTTCTTT.

This rearrangement joins TRBV7-9 to TRBJ2-3, with 11 bases that match TRBD1. This CDR3 is built from 14 residues. V shed 7 bases and J 2 bases; nucleotides not matched to a gene: 2. The V gene's germline CDR1 is SEHNR and CDR2 FQNEAQ (reference sequence). The CDR3 is CASKGQGVTDTQYF. The CDR3, as DNA: TGTGCCAGCAAGGGACAGGGGGTCACAGATACGCAGTATTTT.

The rearrangement joins TRBV5-1 to TRBJ1-6, with D unresolved. Germline CDR1 is SGHRS and CDR2 is YFSETQ. The V end lost 3 bases, the J end lost 9 bases, and 19 bases lay between the germline ends. The CDR3 loop spans 16 amino acids. The CDR3 nucleotides read TGCGCCAGCAGCTCCTCCCCCCTTAAAGCTGGTTCACCCCTCCACTTT. Translated: CASSSSPLKAGSPLHF.

The chain employs TRBV28 and TRBJ1-4, with 8 bases aligning to TRBD1. CDR3 size: 12 residues. J gave up 10 bases and V 7 bases, and 5 bases lay outside the gene matches. Germline V gene sequence: CDR1 MDHEN, CDR2 SYDVKM. CDR3 residues: CASTFTGGKLFF. The CDR3 DNA follows: TGTGCCAGCACCTTTACAGGGGGAAAACTGTTTTTT.

The CDR3 nucleotides read TGCAGCGTTGTGGCCGGCCTGAACACCGGGGAGCTGTTTTTT. Translated, it gives CSVVAGLNTGELFF. The chain combines TRBV29-1 with TRBJ2-2, with D hard to call. There are 14 residues in the CDR3. Trimming left V 4 bases short and J 1 base short, with 10 bases between. CDR1 and CDR2 from the germline V gene are SQVTM and ANQGSEA.

The V gene is TRBV6-5, the J gene TRBJ2-3; 9 nucleotides align to TRBD2. CDR3 length: 16 residues. Per germline, CDR1 MNHEY and CDR2 SVGAGI. J lost 2 bases, V lost 2 bases, and 5 bases had no gene match. CDR3 bases: TGTGCCAGCAGTTACCGGGCGGGAGGGACCACAGATACGCAGTATTTT. Amino acid sequence: CASSYRAGGTTDTQYF.

The chain employs TRBV30 and TRBJ1-4; perhaps TRBD1 as D (6 bases). Between the trimmed V and J ends, which lost 2 bases and 4 bases, there was a span of 8 bases. This CDR3 is 13 amino acids long. Germline V gives CDR1 GTSNPN, CDR2 SVGIG (reference sequence). Written as DNA, the CDR3 is TGTGCCTGGAGTATACAGGGTAATGAAAAACTGTTTTTT. This gives the protein CAWSIQGNEKLFF.

The chain carries TRBV2 and TRBJ1-6; 9 nucleotides match TRBD1. CDR1 is SNHLY, CDR2 FYNNEI, per germline. The V and J ends lost 5 bases and 1 base, in that order; junction bases with no gene match: 9. The CDR3 totals 18 residues. In nucleotides, the CDR3 is TGTGCCAGCAGTACGCCGGGACAGGGAGGATCCTATAATTCACCCCTCCACTTT. Translation gives CASSTPGQGGSYNSPLHF.

This clone counts as medium-sized. The CDR3 bases are TGTGCCAGCAGTGAGGGCCTTTCTGGAAACACCATATATTTT. It yields the protein CASSEGLSGNTIYF. The chain is built from TRBV6-1 and TRBJ1-3, with unresolved D. V was shortened by 3 bases and J by 1 base, with 7 bases between the two germline ends. Germline CDR1 and CDR2: MNHNS and SASEGT. CDR3 length equals 14 residues.

CDR3: CASSLFRGADTQYF. The DNA of the CDR3 is TGTGCCAGCAGTTTATTTAGAGGGGCAGATACGCAGTATTTT. This rearrangement joins TRBV27 to TRBJ2-3, with D perhaps assigned TRBD1 or TRBD2 (5 bases each). The V and J ends lost 1 base and 4 bases respectively, with 9 bases between them. The CDR3 extends over 14 amino acids. Germline loops: CDR1 MNHEY, CDR2 SMNVEV (reference sequence).

The V call is TRBV7-9, the J call TRBJ2-5; D is unresolved. This CDR3 spans 14 amino acids. V shed 3 bases and J shed 2 bases, with 10 bases lying between them. Germline CDR1 SEHNR, CDR2 FQNEAQ (reference sequence). DNA for the CDR3: TGTGCCAGCAGCTTGAATGGACCGCAAGAGACCCAGTACTTC. Its translation: CASSLNGPQETQYF.